The T cell receptor beta chain under discussion was sequenced for a study of cytomegalovirus exposure and HLA in healthy donors. Study details: Around 180 million T cells yielded 120 million or so unique TCR beta sequences, as an earlier analysis found. Study observations and caveats: Later work associated approximately 17,000 TCR beta sequences with HLA alleles at 0.05 false discovery rate.

Primers for the PCR totalled 60 Vbeta and 13 Jbeta. Clones were read by immunoSEQ multiplex PCR, and TCRdb kept only the in-frame ones, dropping some. The specimen's table records around 200,000 clones. As concerns this clone: No antigen is known for it.

The CDR3 loop spans 15 amino acids. V lost 2 bases to trimming and J lost 4 bases; unmatched junction nucleotides: 7. The V gene's germline CDR1 is SGHRS and CDR2 YFSETQ. The receptor comes from a woman aged 30 to 39 in good health and CMV-seropositive. The sequencing sample was made of PBMCs. The rearrangement joins TRBV5-1 to TRBJ2-5; 8 nucleotides align to TRBD2. CDR3 residues: CASSFSGDWGETQYF. In DNA, the CDR3 is TGCGCCAGCAGCTTTAGCGGGGATTGGGGAGAGACCCAGTACTTC.